The 9 T cell receptor beta chains below come from one sample, sequenced in a study of T cells in Graves' hyperthyroidism and ophthalmopathy. Amplification of TCR beta CDR3 regions was performed using RNA transcripts as template. HTBI primers drove first-round RT-PCR of the TCR CDR3. TCRdb recomputed calls from the multiplex PCR reads with MiXCR, one row per CDR3 protein. The table has under 450,000 distinct CDR3 sequences, 15% to 19% seen once. The specimen was blood. The receptors derive from a woman under 30 with Graves' hyperthyroidism.

This clonotype was picked up many times. The rearrangement joins TRBV20-1 to TRBJ2-7; no definite D call. The V end lost 0 bases, the J end lost 3 bases, and 3 bases lay between the germline ends. CDR3 length equals 11 residues. Germline V CDR1 and CDR2: DFQATT, SNEGSKA (reference sequence). The DNA for the CDR3 is TGCAGTGCTAGAGATGACTACGAGCAGTACTTC. Translating gives CSARDDYEQYF.

About this clonotype itself: This may be a read error: a much more frequent sequence differs by one nucleotide. The V and J genes are TRBV6-2 or TRBV6-3 and TRBJ2-1; the D is unclear. There are 13 residues in the CDR3. CDR1 and CDR2 from the germline V gene are MNHEY and SVGEGT. The V end was cut by 7 bases, the J end by 7 bases, with 14 bases between. Written as DNA, the CDR3 is TGTGCCAGCATCCCCACCTCGACGAATGAGCAGTTCTTC. This codes for CASIPTSTNEQFF.

This clonotype was seen many times. V gene TRBV12-3 or TRBV12-4 combines with J gene TRBJ1-4; D gene ambiguous. The CDR3 runs to 14 residues. V lost 4 bases, J lost 8 bases, and 14 bases lay in between. This chain's CDR3 is CASSSLGGREKLFF. CDR3 coding DNA: TGTGCCAGCAGTTCCCTTGGCGGCAGGGAAAAACTGTTTTTT.

This clonotype has just a few counts. V and J are TRBV19 and TRBJ2-2; D is unresolved. Trimming pared 5 bases from V and 3 bases from J, leaving 13 bases between. CDR3 size: 15 residues. CDR1 and CDR2 from the germline V gene are LNHDA and SQIVND (reference sequence). In DNA, the CDR3 is TGTGCCAGTAGTTTCCCCGGTCTTTACACCGGGGAGCTGTTTTTT. This translates into CASSFPGLYTGELFF.

This clonotype has a count of ten or more. The rearrangement uses TRBV19 and TRBJ1-6; TRBD1 matches at 8 bases. The ends lost 5 bases at V and 7 bases at J; junction bases unmatched: 4. This CDR3 spans 14 amino acids. Germline assignment: CDR1 LNHDA and CDR2 SQIVND (reference sequence). CDR3 coding DNA: TGTGCCAGTAGTGGACAGGGATTAAATTCACCCCTCCACTTT. Its translation: CASSGQGLNSPLHF.

At least ten counts were recorded for this clonotype. This chain uses TRBV9 with TRBJ1-1, with a weak D call TRBD1 (6 bases). Between the trimmed V and J ends, which lost 0 bases and 1 base, there was a span of 7 bases. The CDR3 runs 14 residues. Germline CDR1 and CDR2: SGDLS and YYNGEE. The CDR3 DNA reads TGTGCCAGCAGCGTAGGGACAGCGAACACTGAAGCTTTCTTT. This sequence encodes CASSVGTANTEAFF.

This chain uses TRBV4-1 with TRBJ1-6, with 10 bases that match TRBD1. V was pared by 3 bases and J by 9 bases, with 5 bases of the junction left unmatched. CDR1 and CDR2 from the germline V gene are MGHRA and YSYEKL. The CDR3 is 15 residues long. In nucleotides, the CDR3 is TGCGCCAGCAGCCACCCAGACAGGGGGCCTTCACCCCTCCACTTT. Its protein product is CASSHPDRGPSPLHF.

V usage is TRBV30 and J usage is TRBJ2-7, with D maybe TRBD2 (5 bases). Trimming removed 1 base from V and 6 bases from J, with 7 bases in between. The length of the CDR3 is 11 residues. Germline lookup yields CDR1 GTSNPN and CDR2 SVGIG (reference sequence). For the CDR3, the DNA is TGTGCCTGGAGTGAGAGCGGCGAGCAGTACTTC. It encodes CAWSESGEQYF.

V gene TRBV7-6 combines with J gene TRBJ1-2; no reliable D call. Looked up from germline, CDR1 is SGHVS and CDR2 is FNYEAQ. V was trimmed by 5 bases and J by 12 bases, leaving 22 bases between them. CDR3 size: 14 residues. CDR3 DNA: TGTGCCAGCAGCCCCAGTAGGTCAGGACTGCCCAACACCTTC. It yields the protein CASSPSRSGLPNTF.